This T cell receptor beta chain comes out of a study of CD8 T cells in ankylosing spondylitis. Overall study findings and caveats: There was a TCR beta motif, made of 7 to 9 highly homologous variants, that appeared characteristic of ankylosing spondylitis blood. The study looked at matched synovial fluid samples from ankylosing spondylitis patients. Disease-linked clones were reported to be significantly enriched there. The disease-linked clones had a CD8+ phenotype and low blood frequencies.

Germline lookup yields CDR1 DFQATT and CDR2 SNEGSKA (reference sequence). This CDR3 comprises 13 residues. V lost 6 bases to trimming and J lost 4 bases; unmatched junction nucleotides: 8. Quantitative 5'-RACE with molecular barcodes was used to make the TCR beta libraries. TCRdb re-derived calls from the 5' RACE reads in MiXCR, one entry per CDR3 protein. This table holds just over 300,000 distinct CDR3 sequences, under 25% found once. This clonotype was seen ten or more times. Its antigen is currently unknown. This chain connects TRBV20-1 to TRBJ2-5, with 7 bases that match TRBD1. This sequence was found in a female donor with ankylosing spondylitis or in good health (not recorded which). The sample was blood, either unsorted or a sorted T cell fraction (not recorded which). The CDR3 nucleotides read TGCAGTGCGATGACAGGGCCTCCAGAGACCCAGTACTTC. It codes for CSAMTGPPETQYF.